Listed below are T cell receptor beta chains from one sample, sequenced in a study of Ad26.COV2.S vaccination and SARS-CoV-2 variants. Generated by immunoSEQ multiplex PCR, the TCRdb table keeps only in-frame clones and is missing some. The sample consists of about 370,000 clones, around nine tenths of them appearing once. The starting material was peripheral blood, obtained in a trial of Ad26.COV2.S vaccine versus placebo. The receptors derive from a person aged 18 to 65 who received the Ad26.COV2.S COVID-19 vaccine or a placebo. Both conserved end residues are part of each CDR3.

j_gene: TRBJ1-2; v_gene: TRBV7-3; CDR3aa: CASSSSTGDIGYTF
j_gene: TRBJ2-7; v_gene: TRBV30; CDR3aa: CAWRKTASYEQYF
j_gene: TRBJ2-1; v_gene: TRBV21-1; CDR3aa: CARGTSGLAEQFF
j_gene: TRBJ1-1; v_gene: TRBV10-3; CDR3aa: CAASGVNTEAFF
j_gene: TRBJ2-5; v_gene: TRBV7-9; CDR3aa: CASSLGSQETQYF
j_gene: TRBJ1-5; v_gene: TRBV10-2; CDR3aa: CASSAGTDGEGAVYGNQPQHF
j_gene: TRBJ1-1; v_gene: TRBV30; CDR3aa: CAWRRGTAGGLGTEAFF
j_gene: TRBJ2-7; v_gene: TRBV6-2/TRBV6-3; CDR3aa: CASSYPRGRSYEQYF
j_gene: TRBJ2-1; v_gene: TRBV4-2; CDR3aa: CASSHELADLYYNEQFF
j_gene: TRBJ1-5; v_gene: TRBV5-1; CDR3aa: CASSEGPDQPQHF
j_gene: TRBJ1-4; v_gene: TRBV5-8; CDR3aa: CASSLSPTNEKLFF
j_gene: TRBJ2-7; v_gene: TRBV11-2; CDR3aa: CASSRPDKYYEQYF
j_gene: TRBJ2-1; v_gene: TRBV7-8; CDR3aa: CASSLRTGNEQFF
j_gene: TRBJ1-1; v_gene: TRBV4-1; CDR3aa: CASSQEVNTEAFF
j_gene: TRBJ1-5; v_gene: TRBV28; CDR3aa: CASSPPDGNQPQHF
j_gene: TRBJ1-1; v_gene: TRBV21-1; CDR3aa: CASSKERQGALNTEAFF
j_gene: TRBJ2-7; v_gene: TRBV6-5; CDR3aa: CASTFGQGAYEQYF
j_gene: TRBJ2-7; v_gene: TRBV18; CDR3aa: CASSPPSGGGVIGEQYF
j_gene: TRBJ2-7; v_gene: TRBV19; CDR3aa: CASSIPRGQGAAYEQYF
j_gene: TRBJ1-5; v_gene: TRBV7-9; CDR3aa: CASSLAGADQPQHF
j_gene: TRBJ2-1; v_gene: TRBV3-1/TRBV3-2; CDR3aa: CASSLQGNEQFF
j_gene: TRBJ2-7; v_gene: TRBV5-1; CDR3aa: CASSEKGPYEQYF
j_gene: TRBJ2-1; v_gene: TRBV19; CDR3aa: CASSIELAGNNEQFF
j_gene: TRBJ1-3; v_gene: TRBV12-3/TRBV12-4; CDR3aa: CASTASSGNTIYF
j_gene: TRBJ2-2; v_gene: TRBV24-1; CDR3aa: CATSETTWTSGILRGFETGELFF
j_gene: TRBJ1-5; v_gene: TRBV12-5; CDR3aa: CASGLWGPGNQPQHF
j_gene: TRBJ2-7; v_gene: TRBV11-3; CDR3aa: CASSLSPSGVYEQYF
j_gene: TRBJ2-3; v_gene: TRBV7-9; CDR3aa: CASSLAAGGPNTQYF
j_gene: TRBJ2-1; v_gene: TRBV2; CDR3aa: CATGLAGDLEQFF